The T cell receptor (beta chain) described here comes from a study of T cells in tumors after PD-1 blockade. Study information: Excluded were patients with checkpoint blockade, immunosuppressants, or radiotherapy or other anti-cancer therapy within 4 weeks. Blood samples averaged 113,528 templates (range roughly 22,000-260,000) and 36,536 unique clonotypes. Either cemiplimab 350 mg every 2 weeks or pembrolizumab 200 mg every 3 weeks was given. During anti-PD-1 treatment, some patients continued daily vismodegib 150 mg.

Trimming removed 4 bases at V and 2 bases at J, with 3 bases between. The CDR3 extends over 12 amino acids. The repertoire was sequenced with immunoSEQ multiplex PCR; TCRdb's copy has only in-frame clones and lacks some. The sample yields 34,000 or so clones, 55% to 80% seen once. Sample: PBMCs, taken after anti-PD-1 treatment. The TCR comes from a human donor with basal cell carcinoma. The chain combines TRBV12-3 or TRBV12-4 with TRBJ1-3, with D hard to call. The DNA of the CDR3 is TGTGCCAGCAGTTATACTGGAAACACCATATATTTT. Its translation: CASSYTGNTIYF.